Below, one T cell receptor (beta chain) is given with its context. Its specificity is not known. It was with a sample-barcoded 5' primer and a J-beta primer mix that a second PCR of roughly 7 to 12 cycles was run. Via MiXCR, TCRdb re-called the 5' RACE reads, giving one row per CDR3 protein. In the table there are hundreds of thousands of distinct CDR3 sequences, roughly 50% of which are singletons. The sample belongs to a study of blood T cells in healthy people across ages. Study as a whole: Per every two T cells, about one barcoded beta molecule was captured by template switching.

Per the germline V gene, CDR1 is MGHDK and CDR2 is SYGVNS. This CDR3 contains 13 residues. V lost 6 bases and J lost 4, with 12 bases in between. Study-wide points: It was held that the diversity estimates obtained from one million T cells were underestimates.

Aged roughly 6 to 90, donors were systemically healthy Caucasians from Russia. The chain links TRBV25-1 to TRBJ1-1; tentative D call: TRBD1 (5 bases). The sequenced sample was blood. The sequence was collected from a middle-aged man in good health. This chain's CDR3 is CASRNWGGTEAFF. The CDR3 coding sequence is TGTGCCAGCAGAAATTGGGGGGGCACTGAAGCTTTCTTT.